This T cell receptor beta chain comes out of a study of post-analysis software for immune sequencing data. Study conclusions and caveats: Multiple sclerosis patients had significantly lower normalized Chao1 diversity than controls. Four or five TRBV segments were more frequent in patients than controls; TRBV5-6, TRBV5-1 and TRBV20-1 belonged to this group.

CDR3 length equals 16 residues. With 0 bases removed from V and 2 bases from J, the gap between germline ends came to 14 bases. The germline CDR1 and CDR2 sequences are MNHEY and SVGAGI. Unique-molecular-identifier-tagged TCR beta cDNA libraries were used. There were roughly 0.95 to 11 million T cells, and about 500,000 cDNA molecules came from them. A single record per CDR3 protein comes from TCRdb applying MiXCR to the PCR reads. The table has approximately 460,000 distinct CDR3 sequences, nearly 45% seen once. This clonotype was seen a handful of times. Its target is not known. The sample consisted of blood. The chain carries TRBV6-5 and TRBJ2-7; D might be TRBD2 (5 bases). The TCR was taken from a girl aged 10-17 years with multiple sclerosis. The CDR3 DNA reads TGTGCCAGCAGTTACTCGCTAGCAAAACTAACCTACGAGCAGTACTTC. Amino acids: CASSYSLAKLTYEQYF.